The 27 T cell receptor beta chains below all came from one sample that was sequenced in a study of cytomegalovirus exposure and HLA in healthy donors. A multiplex PCR was run with 60 Vbeta primers and 13 Jbeta primers. This table comes from immunoSEQ multiplex PCR, and its TCRdb copy is limited to in-frame clones, with some not included. The sample contains about 140,000 clones, 61% of which appear only once. The sequencing sample was made of PBMCs. Receptors were obtained from a male donor in good health and CMV-seronegative.

The chain links TRBV6-6 to TRBJ2-2; a possible D gene is TRBD2 (5 bases). V lost 1 base and J 1 base, leaving 7 bases between the germline ends. The CDR3 has 15 amino acids. The germline CDR1 and CDR2 sequences are MNHNY and SVGAGI (reference sequence). CDR3 region: CASSYLGVNTGELFF. CDR3 DNA sequence: TGTGCCAGCAGTTACTTGGGAGTGAACACCGGGGAGCTGTTTTTT.

J is TRBJ1-1 and V is TRBV2; D gene ambiguous. Germline-derived CDR1 and CDR2 are SNHLY and FYNNEI. This CDR3 has 14 residues. V was trimmed by 4 bases and J by 5 bases, leaving 14 bases between them. CDR3 nucleotides: TGTGCCAGCAGTGTCCTTAATGTGCGGACTGAAGCTTTCTTT. Encoded protein: CASSVLNVRTEAFF.

This chain connects TRBV2 to TRBJ2-5; 8 bases fit TRBD2. Looked up from germline, CDR1 is SNHLY and CDR2 is FYNNEI. V shed 6 bases and J 4 bases; nucleotides not matched to a gene: 10. The CDR3 is 15 residues long. CDR3 amino acids: CASRGTAGGSETQYF. The CDR3 bases are TGTGCCAGCAGAGGAACGGCGGGGGGCTCAGAGACCCAGTACTTC.

The chain carries TRBV30 and TRBJ1-2; tentative D call: TRBD1 (5 bases). V lost 0 bases and J lost 5, with 13 bases in between. CDR1 is GTSNPN, CDR2 SVGIG, per germline (reference sequence). The CDR3 totals 14 residues. CDR3 nucleotide sequence: TGTGCCTGGAGTGTTGGGGCCCGATGGTATGGCTACACCTTC. This translates into CAWSVGARWYGYTF.

V gene TRBV7-2 combines with J gene TRBJ1-6; 10 nucleotides match TRBD1. Germline CDR1 SGHTA, CDR2 FQGNSA. Trimming at V came to 3 bases and at J to 7 bases, leaving 0 bases not matched to a gene. This CDR3 region has 14 residues. CDR3 nucleotide sequence: TGTGCCAGCAGCTTGGACAGGGGGAATTCACCCCTCCACTTT. Protein: CASSLDRGNSPLHF. The full variable domain, rest sourced from reference TRBV7-2 and TRBJ1-6, is GAGVSQSPSNKVTEKGKDVELRCDPISGHTALYWYRQSLGQGLEFLIYFQGNSAPDKSGLPSDRFSAERTGGSVSTLTIQRTQQEDSAVYLCASSLDRGNSPLHFGNGTRLTVT.

The gene calls are TRBV11-2 and TRBJ1-1, with 7 nucleotides matching TRBD1. V was pared by 3 bases and J by 7 bases, with 5 bases of the junction left unmatched. The germline V gene has CDR1 SGHAT and CDR2 FQNNGV. The CDR3 has 13 residues. CDR3 nucleotide sequence: TGTGCCAGCAGCTTGGGACAGACCATTGAAGCTTTCTTT. Amino acid sequence: CASSLGQTIEAFF.

The chain carries TRBV5-4 and TRBJ2-5, with D hard to call. This CDR3 has 13 amino acids. V was shortened by 0 bases and J by 3 bases, with 6 bases between the two germline ends. CDR1 and CDR2 from the germline V gene are SGHNT and YYREEE (reference sequence). The CDR3 DNA sequence: TGTGCCAGCAGCTTGGTTAGCAAAGAGACCCAGTACTTC. Amino acids: CASSLVSKETQYF.

The chain uses TRBV11-3 and TRBJ2-2; TRBD1 might be the D (5 bases). V was clipped by 5 bases and J by 6 bases, with 7 bases between them. The CDR3 extends over 12 amino acids. Germline CDR1 and CDR2: SGHNT and YENEEA. The CDR3 DNA follows: TGTGCCAGCAGCGAGACAGCCGGGGAGCTGTTTTTT. Translation: CASSETAGELFF.

The rearrangement uses TRBV7-2 and TRBJ1-6; D is unclear. The germline CDR1 and CDR2 sequences are SGHTA and FQGNSA. CDR3 length: 17 residues. With 4 bases removed from V and 0 bases from J, the gap between germline ends came to 13 bases. CDR3 DNA: TGTGCCAGCAGCTCACTCTCTGGGAGCTCCTATAATTCACCCCTCCACTTT. Its protein is CASSSLSGSSYNSPLHF.

This rearrangement joins TRBV6-5 to TRBJ2-5, with D perhaps TRBD1 (7 bases). The CDR3 extends over 12 amino acids. CDR1 is MNHEY, CDR2 SVGAGI, per germline. Trimming took off 6 bases at V and 11 bases at J, with 16 bases between the two ends. The CDR3 region is CASSYRGGEQYF. CDR3 nucleotide sequence: TGTGCCAGCAGCTACAGGGGCGGGGAGCAGTACTTC.

In its sample, this clone was seen once. This sequence joins TRBV19 and TRBJ1-5; D possibly corresponds to TRBD1 (6 bases). CDR3 size: 15 residues. Trimming stripped 5 bases from V and 0 bases from J, with 11 bases between. CDR1 LNHDA and CDR2 SQIVND come from the germline V gene (reference sequence). This CDR3 is CASSPGHVSNQPQHF. CDR3 sequence (DNA): TGTGCCAGTAGTCCGGGACACGTTAGCAATCAGCCCCAGCATTTT.

The sample holds a few counts of this clone. V usage is TRBV6-8 and J usage is TRBJ2-7; 7 nucleotides align to TRBD1. Germline V CDR1 and CDR2: MNHGY, SAAAGT. J was trimmed by 4 bases and V by 0 bases; bases with no gene match: 12. This CDR3 is built from 17 residues. This chain's CDR3 is CASSYSGGEVMKYEQYF. The CDR3, as DNA: TGTGCCAGCAGTTACTCAGGGGGCGAGGTCATGAAGTACGAGCAGTACTTC.

In its sample, this clone was seen once. One end of the junction is discordant with germline, which a read error may explain. The CDR3 DNA reads as TGTTCCAGCAGCTTACCGGGACAGGGAAGGAGGGACACTGAAGCTTTCTTT. As protein: CSSSLPGQGRRDTEAFF. The chain uses TRBV7-9 and TRBJ1-1; TRBD1 agrees at 9 bases. Germline V lookup: CDR1 SEHNR, CDR2 FQNEAQ (reference sequence). The CDR3 consists of 17 residues. Supplemented by reference TRBV7-9 and TRBJ1-1, the full variable domain reads DTGVSQNPRHKITKRGQNVTFRCDPISEHNRLYWYRQTLGQGPEFLTYFQNEAQLEKSRLLSDRFSAERPKGSFSTLEIQRTEQGDSAMYLCSSSLPGQGRRDTEAFFGQGTRLTVV.

In this sample, this clone turned up once. This chain connects TRBV27 to TRBJ1-4; 7 bases agree with TRBD1. In germline, CDR1 is MNHEY, CDR2 SMNVEV (reference sequence). J was trimmed by 4 bases and V by 6 bases; bases with no gene match: 17. This CDR3 is 18 amino acids long. CDR3 amino acids: CASSFLLSEGTVNEKLFF. CDR3 sequence (DNA): TGTGCCAGCAGCTTCTTACTATCGGAAGGGACAGTTAATGAAAAACTGTTTTTT.

This clone was counted a few times. V usage is TRBV10-3 and J usage is TRBJ2-5, with D possibly being TRBD2 (6 bases). Trimming left V 2 bases short and J 2 bases short, with 6 bases between. CDR1 is ENHRY, CDR2 SYGVKD, per germline. This CDR3 is 13 amino acids long. CDR3 sequence reads: CAISEGLQETQYF. As DNA, the CDR3 is TGTGCCATCAGTGAGGGACTACAAGAGACCCAGTACTTC.

The chain couples TRBV9 to TRBJ1-2; TRBD1 is a possible D gene (6 bases). In germline, CDR1 is SGDLS, CDR2 YYNGEE. Trimming pared 3 bases from V and 2 bases from J, leaving 17 bases between. The CDR3 covers 16 residues. The CDR3 loop reads CASSARGGRRNYGYTF. The CDR3 DNA sequence: TGTGCCAGCAGCGCCCGCGGGGGGCGCCGGAACTATGGCTACACCTTC.

This sequence joins TRBV13 and TRBJ1-3; a weak D match, TRBD1 (5 bases). CDR3 length equals 15 residues. Germline lookup yields CDR1 PRHDT and CDR2 FYEKMQ (reference sequence). V lost 1 base, J lost 0 bases, and 7 bases lay in between. CDR3 DNA sequence: TGTGCCAGCAGCTTAGATACAGGCTCTGGAAACACCATATATTTT. Translation gives CASSLDTGSGNTIYF.

This chain connects TRBV18 to TRBJ1-4, with 8 positions matching TRBD1. CDR1 is KGHSH, CDR2 LQKENI, per germline. The V and J ends lost 5 bases and 8 bases, in that order; junction bases with no gene match: 7. This CDR3 spans 14 amino acids. CDR3 in DNA: TGTGCCAGCTCAGAAGCAGGGGGCTCGGAAAAACTGTTTTTT. It translates to CASSEAGGSEKLFF.

The chain has TRBV5-1 and TRBJ2-7; 10 nucleotides match TRBD1. The V gene end was trimmed by 0 bases and the J gene end by 2 bases; junction bases not matched to a gene: 11. CDR1 is SGHRS and CDR2 is YFSETQ in the germline V gene. CDR3 length equals 18 residues. The CDR3 protein is CASSLVGGQGGLPYEQYF. The DNA for the CDR3 is TGCGCCAGCAGCTTGGTAGGTGGACAGGGGGGTCTCCCCTACGAGCAGTACTTC.

In its sample, this clone was seen a few times. The J gene is TRBJ2-5, the V gene TRBV7-2, with TRBD1 matching over 10 bases. In germline, CDR1 is SGHTA, CDR2 FQGNSA. The CDR3 extends over 14 amino acids. V was clipped by 4 bases and J by 4 bases; unmatched bases: 3. For the CDR3, the DNA is TGTGCCAGCAGCTCGCGGACAGGGGGAGAGACCCAGTACTTC. Amino acids: CASSSRTGGETQYF.

The DNA for the CDR3 is TGTGCCAGCAGTGGGGACAGGTCCTATGAGCAGTTCTTC. It codes for CASSGDRSYEQFF. The chain combines TRBV6-4 with TRBJ2-1; TRBD1 matches at 8 bases. The germline V gene encodes CDR1 MRHNA and CDR2 SNTAGT. The V gene end was trimmed by 4 bases and the J gene end by 8 bases; junction bases not matched to a gene: 4. CDR3 length equals 13 residues.

This chain links TRBV27 with TRBJ1-2, with 8 bases matching TRBD1. Losses at the gene ends were 8 bases for V and 3 bases for J; bases not matched to a gene: 8. This CDR3 has 14 amino acids. Germline V lookup: CDR1 MNHEY, CDR2 SMNVEV (reference sequence). As DNA, the CDR3 is TGTGCCAGCGCACCAGGGGGCGGATACTATGGCTACACCTTC. It encodes CASAPGGGYYGYTF.

The gene calls are TRBV27 and TRBJ1-2, with 9 bases matching TRBD1. CDR1 is MNHEY and CDR2 is SMNVEV in the germline V gene (reference sequence). The CDR3 loop spans 16 amino acids. Trimming took 5 bases from V and 3 from J; bases not matched to a gene: 10. DNA for the CDR3: TGTGCCAGCAGTCCCGGGACAGGGTTTCCTTACTATGGCTACACCTTC. This gives the protein CASSPGTGFPYYGYTF.

This rearrangement joins TRBV14 to TRBJ2-5; 10 bases align to TRBD1. Losses at the gene ends were 4 bases for V and 3 bases for J; bases not matched to a gene: 8. Germline assignment: CDR1 SGHDN and CDR2 FVKESK. CDR3 length equals 16 residues. CDR3 DNA: TGTGCCAGCAGCCGTTGGACAGGGGGTCAGAAAGAGACCCAGTACTTC. Its protein is CASSRWTGGQKETQYF.

The chain carries TRBV10-2 and TRBJ1-5; the D is unclear. The CDR3 runs to 17 residues. Looked up from germline, CDR1 is WSHSY and CDR2 is SAAADI. Trimming cost V 4 bases and J 3 bases, with 19 bases left between them. The CDR3 DNA reads TGCGCCAGCAGTGGGTCGGCGGTTTTTGATGACAATCAGCCCCAGCATTTT. Translation: CASSGSAVFDDNQPQHF.

V usage is TRBV29-1 and J usage is TRBJ1-1, with 8 bases aligning to TRBD1. Looked up from germline, CDR1 is SQVTM and CDR2 is ANQGSEA. The CDR3 runs 13 residues. J gave up 14 bases and V 4 bases, and 15 bases lay outside the gene matches. The CDR3 loop reads CSVVGTGQLTGFF. The CDR3 nucleotides are TGCAGCGTTGTTGGGACAGGCCAACTAACGGGATTCTTT. Full variable domain (rest looked up from reference TRBV29-1 and TRBJ1-1): SAVISQKPSRDICQRGTSLTIQCQVDSQVTMMFWYRQQPGQSLTLIATANQGSEATYESGFVIDKFPISRPNLTFSTLTVSNMSPEDSSIYLCSVVGTGQLTGFFGQGTRLTVV.

This clone was observed a few times. V gene TRBV7-9 combines with J gene TRBJ1-1, with TRBD1 as a possible D gene (5 bases). Trimming removed 5 bases from V and 9 bases from J, with 19 bases in between. CDR3 size: 14 residues. CDR1 and CDR2 (germline): SEHNR, FQNEAQ (reference sequence). CDR3 nucleotides: TGTGCCAGCAGCGGTGGGACTGTTACTTCTAAAGCTTTCTTT. It encodes CASSGGTVTSKAFF.